The clone carrying this T cell receptor (beta chain) was counted only a few times. Its antigen is currently unknown. This sample stems from a study of early T cells in non-severe SARS-CoV-2 infection. Each single cDNA molecule received a unique molecular identifier. TCRdb fed the 5' RACE reads into MiXCR, producing one record per CDR3 protein. The repertoire consists of tens of thousands of distinct CDR3 sequences, with under 15% occurring once and the leading ten covering 4.5% to 5.5%. Germline CDR1 is MGHRA and CDR2 is YSYEKL. This CDR3 is built from 16 residues. The ends lost 4 bases at V and 9 bases at J; junction bases unmatched: 16. Points from the study as a whole: VDJdb-based matching was biased toward anti-spike CD8 responses and missed private and CD4 specificities.

The sample taken for sequencing was whole blood. The rearrangement joins TRBV4-1 to TRBJ2-3; 7 positions match TRBD1. This receptor was obtained from an adult who was a healthcare worker with PCR-confirmed SARS-CoV-2 infection or an uninfected control (not recorded which). CDR3 coding DNA: TGCGCCAGCAGCCCCGAACAGGGGCCGGTCTTCCCCACGCAGTATTTT. Its translation is CASSPEQGPVFPTQYF.